This note documents a single TCR beta chain sequence. This sample stems from a study of blood T cell repertoires in COVID-19. Study-level information: Acute and convalescent COVID-19 samples came from the United States, Italy and Spain. From T cells, B-cell-depleted T cells, or PBMCs came the material, which was cDNA or gDNA.

There are 15 residues in the CDR3. Deletions cut 0 bases from V and 8 bases from J, with 13 bases between. The V gene's germline CDR1 is MDHEN and CDR2 SYDVKM. Method: immunoSEQ multiplex PCR; TCRdb's copy keeps in-frame clones and lacks some. This table has about 100,000 clones, around 88% appearing once. This chain connects TRBV28 to TRBJ1-4; unclear D gene. This receptor was obtained from a human donor in a cohort sampled during active COVID-19. Source material: peripheral blood. The CDR3 protein is CASSLWPGGPEKLFF. The DNA of the CDR3 is TGTGCCAGCAGTTTATGGCCTGGCGGGCCGGAAAAACTGTTTTTT.